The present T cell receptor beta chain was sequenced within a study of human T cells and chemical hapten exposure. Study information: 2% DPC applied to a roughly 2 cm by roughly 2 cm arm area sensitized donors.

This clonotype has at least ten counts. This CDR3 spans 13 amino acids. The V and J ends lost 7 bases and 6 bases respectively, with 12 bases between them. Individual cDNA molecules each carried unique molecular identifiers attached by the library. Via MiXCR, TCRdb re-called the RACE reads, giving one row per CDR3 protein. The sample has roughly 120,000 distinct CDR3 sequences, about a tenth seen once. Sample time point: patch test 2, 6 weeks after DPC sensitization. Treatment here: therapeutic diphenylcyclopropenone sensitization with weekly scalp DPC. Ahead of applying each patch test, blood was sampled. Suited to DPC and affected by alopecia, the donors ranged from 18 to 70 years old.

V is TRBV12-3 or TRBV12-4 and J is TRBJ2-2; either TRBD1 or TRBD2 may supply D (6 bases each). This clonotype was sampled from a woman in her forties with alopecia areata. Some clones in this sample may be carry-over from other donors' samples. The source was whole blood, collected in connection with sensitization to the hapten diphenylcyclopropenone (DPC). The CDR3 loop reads CASNLGGSGELFF. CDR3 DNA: TGTGCCAGCAATCTAGGGGGGTCCGGGGAGCTGTTTTTT.